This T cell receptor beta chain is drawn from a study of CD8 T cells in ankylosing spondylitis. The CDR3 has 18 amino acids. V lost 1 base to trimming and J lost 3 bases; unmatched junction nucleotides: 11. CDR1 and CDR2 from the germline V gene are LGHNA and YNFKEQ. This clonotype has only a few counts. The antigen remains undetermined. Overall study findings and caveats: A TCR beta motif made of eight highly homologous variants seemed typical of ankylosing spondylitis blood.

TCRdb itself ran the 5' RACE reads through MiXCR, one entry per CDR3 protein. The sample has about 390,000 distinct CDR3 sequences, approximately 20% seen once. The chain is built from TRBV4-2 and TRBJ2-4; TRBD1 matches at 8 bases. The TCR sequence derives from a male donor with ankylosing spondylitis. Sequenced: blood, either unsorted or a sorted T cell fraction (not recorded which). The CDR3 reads CASSQGGRGQDGKNIQYF. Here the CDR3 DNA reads TGTGCCAGCAGCCAAGGGGGCAGGGGGCAAGATGGCAAAAACATTCAGTACTTC.